A selection of T cell receptor beta chains follows, all from one sample in a study of blood T cell repertoires in COVID-19. Generated by immunoSEQ multiplex PCR, the TCRdb table keeps only in-frame clones and is missing some. The table records over 250,000 clones, 65% to 90% of them present only once. Sequencing was done on a sample of peripheral blood. The receptors here all came from a middle-aged man with active or convalescent COVID-19. Both conserved end residues are part of each CDR3. D genes are given only for firm matches. The size entry is marked missing in some rows and otherwise reads once, few, many or a size class.

V: TRBV2; size: NA; J: TRBJ2-3; D: NA; length: 13; CDR3: CASSGDFTDTQYF; DNA: TGTGCCAGCAGTGGGGACTTCACAGATACGCAGTATTTT
V: TRBV5-1; size: NA; J: TRBJ1-5; D: TRBD1; length: 18; CDR3: CARPGGQTGRGVNQPQHF; DNA: TGCGCCAGACCTGGGGGACAGACCGGCCGGGGCGTGAATCAGCCCCAGCATTTT
V: TRBV27; size: NA; J: TRBJ1-6; D: TRBD1; length: 14; CDR3: CASSPGQFNSPLHF; DNA: TGTGCCAGCAGTCCGGGACAGTTTAATTCACCCCTCCACTTT
V: TRBV28; size: once; J: TRBJ1-2; D: NA; length: 13; CDR3: CASSLGTRRGYTF; DNA: TGTGCCAGCAGTTTAGGGACACGGCGCGGCTACACCTTC
V: TRBV29-1; size: NA; J: TRBJ1-1; D: TRBD1; length: 12; CDR3: CSVGRQGAQAFF; DNA: TGCAGCGTTGGTAGACAGGGGGCGCAAGCTTTCTTT
V: TRBV4-1; size: once; J: TRBJ2-1; D: TRBD1; length: 14; CDR3: CASSPGTGGNEQFF; DNA: TGCGCCAGCAGCCCCGGGACAGGGGGAAATGAGCAGTTCTTC
V: TRBV2; size: NA; J: TRBJ1-1; D: NA; length: 14; CDR3: CASSEAHSGTQAFF; DNA: TGTGCCAGCAGTGAAGCCCATTCGGGGACACAAGCTTTCTTT
V: TRBV7-9; size: NA; J: TRBJ2-1; D: TRBD1; length: 13; CDR3: CASSPGQGGEQFF; DNA: TGTGCCAGCAGCCCGGGACAGGGCGGTGAGCAGTTCTTC
V: TRBV3-1/TRBV3-2; size: once; J: TRBJ2-1; D: TRBD2; length: 14; CDR3: CASSLRGGPLEQFF; DNA: TGTGCCAGCAGCCTACGGGGGGGACCCCTCGAGCAGTTCTTC
V: TRBV25-1; size: NA; J: TRBJ2-7; D: TRBD1; length: 13; CDR3: CASSASGGSEQYF; DNA: TGTGCCAGCAGTGCCTCAGGGGGCTCCGAGCAGTACTTC
V: TRBV7-2; size: NA; J: TRBJ2-3; D: NA; length: 12; CDR3: CASAGSTDTQYF; DNA: TGTGCCAGCGCTGGCAGCACAGATACGCAGTATTTT
V: TRBV5-1; size: NA; J: TRBJ1-3; D: NA; length: 13; CDR3: CASSLDGGNTIYF; DNA: TGCGCCAGCAGCTTGGACGGTGGAAACACCATATATTTT
V: TRBV7-2; size: NA; J: TRBJ1-1; D: NA; length: 15; CDR3: CASSEAWGLGTEAFF; DNA: TGTGCCAGCAGCGAAGCGTGGGGGCTAGGCACTGAAGCTTTCTTT
V: TRBV6-1; size: NA; J: TRBJ1-6; D: NA; length: 15; CDR3: CASSETAGLGSPLHF; DNA: TGTGCCAGCAGTGAGACCGCAGGGTTGGGTTCACCCCTCCACTTT
V: TRBV28; size: NA; J: TRBJ1-3; D: NA; length: 14; CDR3: CASSLLSSGNTIYF; DNA: TGTGCCAGCAGTTTACTAAGCTCTGGAAACACCATATATTTT
V: TRBV7-8; size: NA; J: TRBJ1-5; D: NA; length: 17; CDR3: CASSSYGRANNYQPQHF; DNA: TGTGCCAGCAGCTCCTATGGCAGGGCCAATAACTATCAGCCCCAGCATTTT
V: TRBV7-6; size: once; J: TRBJ2-1; D: TRBD1; length: 17; CDR3: CASSLGRQGLSYNEQFF; DNA: TGTGCCAGCAGCTTAGGGAGACAGGGCCTCTCCTACAATGAGCAGTTCTTC
V: TRBV5-1; size: few; J: TRBJ2-2; D: NA; length: 14; CDR3: CASSPGLLTGELFF; DNA: TGCGCCAGCAGCCCCGGACTCCTCACCGGGGAGCTGTTTTTT
V: TRBV5-1; size: few; J: TRBJ2-5; D: NA; length: 15; CDR3: CASRDWGGQQETQYF; DNA: TGCGCCAGCAGGGATTGGGGCGGTCAACAAGAGACCCAGTACTTC
V: TRBV7-2; size: once; J: TRBJ1-1; D: NA; length: 15; CDR3: CASSLIGQGGTEAFF; DNA: TGTGCCAGCAGCTTAATCGGGCAGGGAGGGACTGAAGCTTTCTTT
V: TRBV7-2; size: NA; J: TRBJ2-2; D: NA; length: 16; CDR3: CASSLDPHGRGGELFF; DNA: TGTGCCAGCAGCTTAGACCCCCACGGCAGGGGCGGGGAGCTGTTTTTT
V: TRBV6-5; size: NA; J: TRBJ1-3; D: TRBD1; length: 15; CDR3: CASGTGYYSGNTIYF; DNA: TGTGCCAGCGGGACAGGTTACTACTCTGGAAACACCATATATTTT
V: TRBV3-1/TRBV3-2; size: NA; J: TRBJ1-4; D: NA; length: 17; CDR3: CASSMAGSIATNEKLFF; DNA: TGTGCCAGCAGCATGGCAGGATCAATTGCAACTAATGAAAAACTGTTTTTT
V: TRBV6-5; size: NA; J: TRBJ1-3; D: NA; length: 14; CDR3: CATARQFSGNTIYF; DNA: TGTGCCACTGCCCGACAGTTCTCTGGAAACACCATATATTTT
V: TRBV6-5; size: NA; J: TRBJ2-4; D: NA; length: 13; CDR3: CASSYEAGRIQYF; DNA: TGTGCCAGCAGTTACGAGGCAGGGCGTATTCAGTACTTC
V: TRBV5-1; size: NA; J: TRBJ2-7; D: TRBD1; length: 15; CDR3: CASSLGSGTGYEQYF; DNA: TGCGCCAGCAGCTTGGGATCCGGGACAGGGTACGAGCAGTACTTC
V: TRBV10-3; size: NA; J: TRBJ2-3; D: NA; length: 13; CDR3: CAAAGNPTDTQYF; DNA: TGTGCCGCTGCCGGTAACCCCACAGATACGCAGTATTTT
V: TRBV28; size: NA; J: TRBJ2-1; D: TRBD2; length: 15; CDR3: CASTVGGLATTEQFF; DNA: TGTGCCAGCACCGTAGGGGGACTAGCGACTACTGAGCAGTTCTTC
V: TRBV7-3; size: NA; J: TRBJ2-6; D: NA; length: 14; CDR3: CASSPFSGANVLTF; DNA: TGTGCCAGCAGTCCCTTCTCTGGGGCCAACGTCCTGACTTTC
V: TRBV2; size: once; J: TRBJ1-5; D: NA; length: 14; CDR3: CASSEAGQAQPQHF; DNA: TGTGCCAGCAGTGAAGCTGGGCAGGCACAGCCCCAGCATTTT
V: TRBV5-4; size: few; J: TRBJ2-7; D: TRBD2; length: 14; CDR3: CASSFNGLAHEQYF; DNA: TGTGCCAGCAGCTTTAATGGACTAGCACACGAGCAGTACTTC
V: TRBV30; size: NA; J: TRBJ2-6; D: NA; length: 16; CDR3: CAWDSEAGAGANVLTF; DNA: TGTGCCTGGGACTCGGAGGCTGGGGCTGGGGCCAACGTCCTGACTTTC
V: TRBV7-7; size: few; J: TRBJ2-1; D: TRBD2; length: 16; CDR3: CASSPGTSGFYNEQFF; DNA: TGTGCTAGCAGCCCGGGGACTAGCGGGTTCTACAATGAGCAGTTCTTC
V: TRBV4-1; size: NA; J: TRBJ2-3; D: TRBD1; length: 17; CDR3: CASSQDIRGLRTDTQYF; DNA: TGCGCCAGCAGCCAAGATATAAGGGGGCTCAGGACAGATACGCAGTATTTT
V: TRBV3-1/TRBV3-2; size: NA; J: TRBJ2-7; D: TRBD2; length: 16; CDR3: CASSQGRNSGVYEQYF; DNA: TGTGCCAGCAGCCAAGGTAGGAATAGCGGGGTGTACGAGCAGTACTTC
V: TRBV2; size: NA; J: TRBJ1-2; D: TRBD1; length: 14; CDR3: CASSKRTGFGGYTF; DNA: TGTGCCAGCAGTAAGAGGACAGGGTTTGGTGGCTACACCTTC
V: TRBV9; size: NA; J: TRBJ2-5; D: TRBD2; length: 15; CDR3: CASSVGGGTSGTQYF; DNA: TGTGCCAGCAGCGTAGGTGGCGGGACTAGCGGGACCCAGTACTTC
V: TRBV18; size: NA; J: TRBJ2-5; D: NA; length: 14; CDR3: CASSPRGRVATQYF; DNA: TGTGCCAGCTCACCACGGGGCCGAGTAGCGACCCAGTACTTC
V: TRBV7-9; size: NA; J: TRBJ2-2; D: NA; length: 15; CDR3: CASSSEEGNTGELFF; DNA: TGTGCCAGCAGTAGTGAGGAGGGTAACACCGGGGAGCTGTTTTTT
V: TRBV28; size: once; J: TRBJ1-2; D: NA; length: 14; CDR3: CASSLYGGANGYTF; DNA: TGTGCCAGCAGTTTATACGGCGGGGCAAATGGCTACACCTTC
V: TRBV7-9; size: NA; J: TRBJ1-1; D: NA; length: 15; CDR3: CASSLATGLNTEAFF; DNA: TGTGCCAGCAGCTTAGCGACAGGATTGAACACTGAAGCTTTCTTT
V: TRBV5-5; size: once; J: TRBJ2-5; D: TRBD1; length: 15; CDR3: CASSLNRGNQETQYF; DNA: TGTGCCAGCAGCTTAAACAGGGGGAACCAAGAGACCCAGTACTTC
V: TRBV7-9; size: once; J: TRBJ1-2; D: TRBD1; length: 14; CDR3: CASSFQGAIYGYTF; DNA: TGTGCCAGCAGCTTCCAGGGGGCGATCTATGGCTACACCTTC
V: TRBV6-2/TRBV6-3; size: NA; J: TRBJ1-1; D: NA; length: 14; CDR3: CASSPRTESNEAFF; DNA: TGTGCCAGCAGTCCCCGGACAGAATCGAATGAAGCTTTCTTT
V: TRBV19; size: NA; J: TRBJ2-3; D: NA; length: 14; CDR3: CASSRGRRTDTQYF; DNA: TGTGCCAGTAGTAGGGGCAGGCGCACAGATACGCAGTATTTT
V: TRBV11-3; size: once; J: TRBJ2-3; D: TRBD2; length: 16; CDR3: CASSLGDSGTTDTQYF; DNA: TGTGCCAGCAGCTTAGGGGATAGCGGGACCACAGATACGCAGTATTTT